Listed below are T cell receptor beta chains from one sample, sequenced in a study of blood T cell repertoires in COVID-19. Clones were sequenced by immunoSEQ multiplex PCR, and TCRdb holds only the in-frame ones, with some missing. The table has 180,000 or so clones, 70% to 90% seen once. Sequenced: peripheral blood. Receptor source: a human donor with active or convalescent COVID-19. The donor label of this sample is uncertain. CDR3s include the opening cysteine and the closing phenylalanine or tryptophan. D genes are given only for firm matches. Not every row has a clone size; where given, it reads once, few, many or a size class.

clone size | D gene | J gene | V gene | CDR3 protein | CDR3 DNA
few | TRBD2 | TRBJ2-7 | TRBV6-2/TRBV6-3 | CASSTTSGGAYEQYF | TGTGCCAGCAGTACCACTAGCGGGGGGGCCTACGAGCAGTACTTC
- | - | TRBJ2-2 | TRBV3-1/TRBV3-2 | CASSSFGTGELFF | TGTGCCAGCAGCAGCTTCGGCACCGGGGAGCTGTTTTTT
- | - | TRBJ1-1 | TRBV11-3 | CASSFPPRNTEAFF | TGTGCCAGCAGCTTCCCCCCCCGGAACACTGAAGCTTTCTTT
- | - | TRBJ2-7 | TRBV12-3/TRBV12-4 | CASSLATGFEQYF | TGTGCCAGCAGTTTAGCAACAGGGTTCGAGCAGTACTTC
- | - | TRBJ1-2 | TRBV4-1 | CASSQDQADRSGYTF | TGCGCCAGCAGCCAAGATCAAGCGGATAGAAGTGGCTACACCTTC
few | - | TRBJ2-3 | TRBV7-9 | CASSTTTDTQYF | TGTGCCAGCAGCACAACCACAGATACGCAGTATTTT
- | - | TRBJ2-7 | TRBV12-3/TRBV12-4 | CASIRDSDLF | TGTGCCAGCATTCGGGACTCTGACCTTTTC
few | - | TRBJ2-1 | TRBV5-4 | CASSLGRAAPNEQFF | TGTGCCAGCAGCTTGGGGCGGGCCGCCCCCAATGAGCAGTTCTTC
- | - | TRBJ2-5 | TRBV28 | CASSLAGSRETQYF | TGTGCCAGCAGTTTAGCGGGGTCCCGAGAGACCCAGTACTTC
- | TRBD2 | TRBJ2-4 | TRBV19 | CASSTAGDWNIQYF | TGTGCCAGTAGTACAGCGGGAGACTGGAACATTCAGTACTTC
- | TRBD1 | TRBJ2-7 | TRBV5-1 | CASSLGTGGEQYF | TGCGCCAGCAGCTTGGGAACAGGGGGCGAGCAGTACTTC
few | TRBD1 | TRBJ1-2 | TRBV7-9 | CASSSGTGVDGYTF | TGTGCCAGCAGCTCCGGGACAGGGGTAGATGGCTACACCTTC
- | - | TRBJ1-4 | TRBV20-1 | CSASTGPRATNEKLFF | TGCAGTGCTAGTACAGGGCCGAGGGCAACTAATGAAAAACTGTTTTTT
- | TRBD2 | TRBJ2-1 | TRBV7-2 | CASSVLAGGPGEQFF | TGTGCCAGCAGCGTCCTAGCGGGGGGGCCGGGTGAGCAGTTCTTC
- | TRBD2 | TRBJ2-7 | TRBV11-2 | CASSFGLVPDEQYF | TGTGCCAGCAGCTTCGGACTAGTCCCCGACGAGCAGTACTTC
- | TRBD1 | TRBJ1-5 | TRBV19 | CASSPGQGKPQHF | TGTGCCAGTAGCCCGGGACAGGGGAAGCCCCAGCATTTT
- | - | TRBJ1-1 | TRBV19 | CASSERLNTEAFF | TGTGCCAGTAGTGAGCGCTTGAACACTGAAGCTTTCTTT
- | TRBD2 | TRBJ2-3 | TRBV5-1 | CASSLRTSGGDTQYF | TGCGCCAGCAGCTTGCGGACTAGCGGGGGAGATACGCAGTATTTT
- | TRBD1 | TRBJ1-2 | TRBV28 | CASSSNLPGTGYYGYTF | TGTGCCAGCAGCTCCAATTTACCCGGGACAGGGTACTATGGCTACACCTTC
- | - | TRBJ1-2 | TRBV9 | CASSVDRVGGYTF | TGTGCCAGCAGCGTAGACAGGGTAGGTGGCTACACCTTC
- | TRBD1 | TRBJ1-3 | TRBV19 | CASSTVTGNENTIYF | TGTGCCAGTAGTACCGTGACAGGGAATGAAAACACCATATATTTT
- | - | TRBJ1-2 | TRBV7-9 | CASSLTPVDGYTF | TGTGCCAGCAGCCTCACACCTGTGGATGGCTACACCTTC
- | - | TRBJ2-5 | TRBV5-1 | CASSISGIQETQYF | TGCGCCAGCAGTATCTCAGGTATCCAAGAGACCCAGTACTTC
- | - | TRBJ1-5 | TRBV5-1 | CASSHEPGINQPQHF | TGCGCCAGCAGCCATGAACCAGGGATAAATCAGCCCCAGCATTTT
- | - | TRBJ1-2 | TRBV10-3 | CATKSKGVNYGYTF | TGTGCCACTAAATCAAAAGGGGTTAACTATGGCTACACCTTC
- | TRBD2 | TRBJ2-5 | TRBV28 | CASSLWTSGGPGETQYF | TGTGCCAGCAGTTTATGGACTAGCGGGGGACCTGGAGAGACCCAGTACTTC
- | - | TRBJ2-5 | TRBV9 | CASSVEYGTQYF | TGTGCCAGCAGCGTAGAATACGGGACCCAGTACTTC
- | TRBD1 | TRBJ2-1 | TRBV24-1 | CATSGTGVGDKYNEQFF | TGTGCCACCAGTGGGACAGGGGTCGGGGACAAGTACAATGAGCAGTTCTTC
- | TRBD2 | TRBJ2-3 | TRBV6-1 | CASSDSGGDTQYF | TGTGCCAGCAGTGACAGCGGGGGGGATACGCAGTATTTT
- | TRBD1 | TRBJ1-4 | TRBV12-3/TRBV12-4 | CASSTDRNEKLFF | TGTGCCAGCAGTACGGACAGGAATGAAAAACTGTTTTTT
few | - | TRBJ1-2 | TRBV27 | CASSPLSRRTYGYTF | TGTGCCAGCAGTCCTTTGAGCAGGAGGACCTATGGCTACACCTTC
- | - | TRBJ1-1 | TRBV24-1 | CATSGGSTEAFF | TGTGCCACCAGTGGAGGGAGCACTGAAGCTTTCTTT
once | TRBD1 | TRBJ1-3 | TRBV19 | CATGQGRGNTIYF | TGTGCCACCGGACAGGGTCGAGGAAACACCATATATTTT
- | - | TRBJ1-1 | TRBV5-1 | CASSPSGGNTEAFF | TGCGCCAGCAGCCCCTCCGGCGGGAACACTGAAGCTTTCTTT
- | TRBD2 | TRBJ2-3 | TRBV7-8 | CASRRERTDTQYF | TGTGCCAGCAGGCGGGAGCGCACAGATACGCAGTATTTT
- | TRBD2 | TRBJ2-3 | TRBV5-1 | CASSREPSGRESTDTQYF | TGCGCCAGCAGCCGGGAACCTAGCGGGAGGGAAAGCACAGATACGCAGTATTTT
- | - | TRBJ1-3 | TRBV7-2 | CASSLGALTGNTIYF | TGTGCCAGCAGCTTAGGGGCCCTGACTGGAAACACCATATATTTT
- | TRBD1 | TRBJ2-3 | TRBV14 | CASSHRQGTDTQYF | TGTGCCAGCAGCCACCGACAGGGGACAGATACGCAGTATTTT
- | TRBD2 | TRBJ2-1 | TRBV28 | CASNGLAESWGQFF | TGTGCCAGCAACGGGCTAGCGGAGTCTTGGGGGCAGTTCTTC
once | - | TRBJ1-6 | TRBV7-2 | CASSLSWQGGSPLHF | TGTGCCAGCAGCTTGTCGTGGCAGGGCGGTTCACCCCTCCACTTT
few | - | TRBJ1-2 | TRBV5-1 | CASRGGDRTYGYTF | TGCGCCAGCAGGGGGGGTGACAGAACCTATGGCTACACCTTC
- | TRBD1 | TRBJ1-4 | TRBV5-5 | CASSYSGQGMGNEKLFF | TGTGCCAGCAGCTACTCCGGACAGGGTATGGGTAATGAAAAACTGTTTTTT
- | TRBD2 | TRBJ2-1 | TRBV6-2/TRBV6-3 | CASSKLSGGILDEQFF | TGTGCCAGCAGTAAACTAAGCGGGGGGATCCTCGATGAGCAGTTCTTC
- | - | TRBJ2-2 | TRBV11-3 | CASSLQQGTTGELFF | TGTGCCAGCAGCTTACAACAGGGGACTACCGGGGAGCTGTTTTTT
- | TRBD1 | TRBJ2-1 | TRBV5-6 | CASSPDRGNEQFF | TGTGCCAGCAGTCCAGACAGGGGCAATGAGCAGTTCTTC